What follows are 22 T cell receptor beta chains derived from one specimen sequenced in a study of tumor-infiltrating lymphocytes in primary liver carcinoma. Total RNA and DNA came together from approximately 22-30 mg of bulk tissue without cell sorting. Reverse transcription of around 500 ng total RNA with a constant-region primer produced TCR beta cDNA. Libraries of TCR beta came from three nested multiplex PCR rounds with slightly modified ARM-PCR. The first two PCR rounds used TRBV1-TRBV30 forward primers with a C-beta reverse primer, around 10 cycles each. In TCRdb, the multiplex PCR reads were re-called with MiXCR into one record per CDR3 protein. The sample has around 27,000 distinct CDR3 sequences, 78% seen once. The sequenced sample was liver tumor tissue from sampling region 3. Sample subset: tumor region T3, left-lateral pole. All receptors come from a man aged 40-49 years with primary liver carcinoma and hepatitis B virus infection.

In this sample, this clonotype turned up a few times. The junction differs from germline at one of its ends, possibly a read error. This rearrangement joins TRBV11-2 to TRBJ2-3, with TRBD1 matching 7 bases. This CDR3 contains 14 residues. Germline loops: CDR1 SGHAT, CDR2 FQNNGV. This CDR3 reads CASSLEGGTDAQYF. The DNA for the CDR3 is TGTGCCAGCAGCTTAGAAGGGGGCACTGATGCGCAATATTTT. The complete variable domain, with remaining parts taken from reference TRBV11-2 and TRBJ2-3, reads EAGVAQSPRYKIIEKRQSVAFWCNPISGHATLYWYQQILGQGPKLLIQFQNNGVVDDSQLPKDRFSAERLKGVDSTLKIQPAKLEDSAVYLCASSLEGGTDAQYFGPGTRLTVL.

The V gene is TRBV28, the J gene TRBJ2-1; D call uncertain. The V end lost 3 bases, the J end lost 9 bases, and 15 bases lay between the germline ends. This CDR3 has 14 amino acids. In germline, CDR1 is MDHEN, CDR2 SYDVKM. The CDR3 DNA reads TGTGCCAGCAGTTTGTTAACGGGTAACTGTGAGCAGTTCTTC. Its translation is CASSLLTGNCEQFF.

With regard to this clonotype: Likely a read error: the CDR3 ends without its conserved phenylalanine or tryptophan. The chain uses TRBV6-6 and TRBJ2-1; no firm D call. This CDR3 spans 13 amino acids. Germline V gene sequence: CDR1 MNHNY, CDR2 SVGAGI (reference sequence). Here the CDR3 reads CVSSYFRDNEQFV. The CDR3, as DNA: TGTGTCAGCAGTTACTTCAGAGACAATGAGCAGTTCGTC.

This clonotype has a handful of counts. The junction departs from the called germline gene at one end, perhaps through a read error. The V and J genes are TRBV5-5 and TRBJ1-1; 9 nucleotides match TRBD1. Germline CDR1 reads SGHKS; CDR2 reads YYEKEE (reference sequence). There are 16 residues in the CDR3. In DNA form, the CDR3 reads TGTACCAGCAGCTTGGCCGCGGGGACAGGGAGGACCGAAGCTTTCTTT. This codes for CTSSLAAGTGRTEAFF.

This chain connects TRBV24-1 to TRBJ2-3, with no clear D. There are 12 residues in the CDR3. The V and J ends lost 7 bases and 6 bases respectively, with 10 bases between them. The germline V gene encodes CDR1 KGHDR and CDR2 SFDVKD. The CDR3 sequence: CATSDPKDTQYF. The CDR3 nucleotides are TGTGCCACCAGCGATCCAAAGGATACGCAGTATTTT.

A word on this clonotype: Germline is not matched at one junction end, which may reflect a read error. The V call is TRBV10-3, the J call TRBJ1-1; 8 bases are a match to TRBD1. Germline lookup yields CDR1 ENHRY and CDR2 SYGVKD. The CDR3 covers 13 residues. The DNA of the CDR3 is TGTGCTATCAGCGTCGGACAGGGAACTGAAGCTTTCTTT. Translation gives CAISVGQGTEAFF.

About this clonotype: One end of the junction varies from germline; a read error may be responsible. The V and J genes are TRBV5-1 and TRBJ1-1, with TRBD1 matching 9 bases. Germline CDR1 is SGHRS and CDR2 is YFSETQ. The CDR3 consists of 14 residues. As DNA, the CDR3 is TGCGCCAGCAGCTCGACAGGGGGGAACACTGAAGCTTTATTT. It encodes CASSSTGGNTEALF.

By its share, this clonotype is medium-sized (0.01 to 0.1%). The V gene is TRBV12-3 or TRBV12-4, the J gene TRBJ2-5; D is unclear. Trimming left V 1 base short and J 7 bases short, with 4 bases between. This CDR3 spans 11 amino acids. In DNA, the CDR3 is TGTGCCAGCAGTTTAGAGGGGACCCAGTACTTC. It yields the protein CASSLEGTQYF.

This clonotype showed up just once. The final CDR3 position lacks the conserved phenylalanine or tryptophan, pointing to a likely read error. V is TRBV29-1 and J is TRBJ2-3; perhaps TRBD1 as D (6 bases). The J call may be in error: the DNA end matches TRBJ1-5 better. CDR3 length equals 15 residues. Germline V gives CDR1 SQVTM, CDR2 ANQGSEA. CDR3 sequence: CSVGARAGAEDTQHL. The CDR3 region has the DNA TGCAGCGTGGGGGCACGGGCGGGAGCTGAAGATACGCAGCATTTG.

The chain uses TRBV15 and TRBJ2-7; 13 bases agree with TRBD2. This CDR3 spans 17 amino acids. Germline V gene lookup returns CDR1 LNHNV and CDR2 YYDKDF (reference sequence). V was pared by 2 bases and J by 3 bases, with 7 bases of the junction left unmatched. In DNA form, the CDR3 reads TGTGCCACCAGCAGATATATCGGGACTAGCGGGATCTACGAGCAGTACTTC. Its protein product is CATSRYIGTSGIYEQYF.

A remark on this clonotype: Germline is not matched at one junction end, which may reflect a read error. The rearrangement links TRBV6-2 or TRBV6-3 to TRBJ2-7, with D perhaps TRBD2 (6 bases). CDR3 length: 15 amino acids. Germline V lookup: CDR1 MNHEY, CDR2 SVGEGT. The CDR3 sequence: CASSFNVAAGSEQYF. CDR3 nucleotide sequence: TGTGCCAGTAGTTTTAACGTAGCGGCTGGGTCGGAGCAGTACTTC.

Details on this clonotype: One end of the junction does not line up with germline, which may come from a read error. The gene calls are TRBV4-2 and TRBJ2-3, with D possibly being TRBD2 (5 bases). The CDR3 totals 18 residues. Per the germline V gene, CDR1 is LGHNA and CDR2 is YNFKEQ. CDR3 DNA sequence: TGTGCCAGCAGCCAAGTGGCGCTTCTAGCTGGAGCGACTGATACGAAGTATTTT. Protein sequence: CASSQVALLAGATDTKYF.

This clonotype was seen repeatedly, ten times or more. The DNA of the CDR3 is TGTGCCAGCAGCACAGGGACGGGCAGTTACAATGAGCAGTTCTTC. Its translation is CASSTGTGSYNEQFF. The genes are TRBV11-2 and TRBJ2-1; tentative D call: TRBD1 (6 bases). V lost 5 bases and J lost 4, with 15 bases in between. The germline V gene encodes CDR1 SGHAT and CDR2 FQNNGV. The CDR3 is made up of 15 amino acids.

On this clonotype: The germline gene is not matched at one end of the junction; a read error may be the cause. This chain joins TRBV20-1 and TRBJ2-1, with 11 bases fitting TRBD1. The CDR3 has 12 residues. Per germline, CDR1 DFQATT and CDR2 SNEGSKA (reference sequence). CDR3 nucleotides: TGCAGTCCTAGGAAAGGACAGGGGGCGTGGAACTTC. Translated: CSPRKGQGAWNF.

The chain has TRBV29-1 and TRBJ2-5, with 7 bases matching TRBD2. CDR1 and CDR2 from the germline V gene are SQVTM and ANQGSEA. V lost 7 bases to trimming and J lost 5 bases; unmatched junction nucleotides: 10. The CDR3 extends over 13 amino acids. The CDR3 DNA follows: TGCAGCGGACCCACCGGGGGGATGGAGACCCAGTACTTC. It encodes CSGPTGGMETQYF.

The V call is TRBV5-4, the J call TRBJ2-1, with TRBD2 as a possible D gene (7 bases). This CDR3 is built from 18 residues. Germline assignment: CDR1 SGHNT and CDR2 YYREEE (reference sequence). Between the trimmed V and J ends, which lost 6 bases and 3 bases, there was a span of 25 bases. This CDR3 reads CASILGGAALSFYNEQFF. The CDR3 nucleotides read TGTGCCAGCATCTTAGGGGGGGCGGCCCTGAGCTTCTACAATGAGCAGTTCTTC.

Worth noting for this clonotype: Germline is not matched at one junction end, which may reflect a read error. The CDR3 DNA follows: TGCGCCAGCTGGGGGCTGGACGAGGATATGCAGTATTTT. The encoded protein is CASWGLDEDMQYF. This chain links TRBV7-8 with TRBJ2-3; D is perhaps TRBD1 (6 bases). The CDR3 extends over 13 amino acids. The germline V gene encodes CDR1 SGHVS and CDR2 FQNEAQ.

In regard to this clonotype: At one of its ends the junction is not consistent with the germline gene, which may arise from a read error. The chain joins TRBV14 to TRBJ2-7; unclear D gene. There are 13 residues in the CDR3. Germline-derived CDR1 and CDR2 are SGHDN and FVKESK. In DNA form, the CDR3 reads TGTGCCAGCAGCACACATGGGTCCGACGAGCAATACTTC. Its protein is CASSTHGSDEQYF.

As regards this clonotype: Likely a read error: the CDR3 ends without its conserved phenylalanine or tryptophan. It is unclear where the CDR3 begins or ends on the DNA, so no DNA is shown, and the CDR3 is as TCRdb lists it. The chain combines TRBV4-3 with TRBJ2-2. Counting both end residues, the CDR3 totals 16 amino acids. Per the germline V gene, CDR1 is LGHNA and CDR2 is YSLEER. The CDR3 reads CASSQNPEGNPGKLLL.

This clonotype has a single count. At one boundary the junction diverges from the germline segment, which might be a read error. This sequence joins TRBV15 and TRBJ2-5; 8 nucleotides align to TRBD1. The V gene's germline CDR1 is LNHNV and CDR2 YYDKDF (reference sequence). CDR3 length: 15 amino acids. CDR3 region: CATSNWTGSEETHYF. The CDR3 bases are TGTGCCACCAGCAACTGGACAGGGAGTGAAGAGACCCATTACTTC.

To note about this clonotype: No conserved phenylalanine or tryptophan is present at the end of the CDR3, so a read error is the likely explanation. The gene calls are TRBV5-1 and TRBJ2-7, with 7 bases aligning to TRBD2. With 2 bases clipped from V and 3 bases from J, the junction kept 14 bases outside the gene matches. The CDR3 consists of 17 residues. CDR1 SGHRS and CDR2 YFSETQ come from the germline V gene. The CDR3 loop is CASSFDMGPGGGYEQYL. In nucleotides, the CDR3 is TGCGCCAGCAGCTTTGACATGGGCCCGGGGGGAGGCTACGAGCAGTACCTC.

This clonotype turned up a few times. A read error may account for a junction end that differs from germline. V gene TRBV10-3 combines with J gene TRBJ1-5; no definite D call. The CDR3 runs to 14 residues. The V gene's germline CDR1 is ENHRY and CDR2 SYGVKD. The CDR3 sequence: CAISECESDQPQHF. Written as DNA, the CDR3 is TGTGCCATCAGTGAGTGTGAGAGCGATCAGCCCCAGCACTTT.